Below are 17 T cell receptor beta chains sequenced from a single sample in a study of cytomegalovirus exposure and HLA in healthy donors. This PCR relied on a set of 60 Vbeta primers and 13 Jbeta primers. Data came from immunoSEQ multiplex PCR; TCRdb stores just in-frame clones and leaves some out. The profile shows fewer than 150,000 clones, approximately 80% of them singletons. The sequenced sample consisted of PBMCs. The receptors come from a human donor in good health.

A few counts support this clone. The rearrangement joins TRBV5-1 to TRBJ2-5; tentative D call: TRBD2 (5 bases). The V gene's germline CDR1 is SGHRS and CDR2 YFSETQ. This CDR3 region has 15 residues. Trimming took off 2 bases at V and 7 bases at J, with 18 bases between the two ends. The CDR3 here is CASSLRATTEGTQYF. CDR3 in DNA: TGCGCCAGCAGCTTACGGGCCACAACCGAGGGGACCCAGTACTTC.

The chain joins TRBV29-1 to TRBJ2-6; unclear D gene. Germline V CDR1 and CDR2: SQVTM, ANQGSEA. The CDR3 is 14 residues long. Trimming left V 7 bases short and J 0 bases short, with 10 bases between. CDR3 loop: CSATDNSGANVLTF. CDR3 in DNA: TGCAGCGCCACCGACAACTCTGGGGCCAACGTCCTGACTTTC.

This clone was observed a handful of times. The gene calls are TRBV7-9 and TRBJ2-3; 9 bases are a match to TRBD1. V lost 5 bases to trimming and J lost 2 bases; unmatched junction nucleotides: 5. CDR1 and CDR2 from the germline V gene are SEHNR and FQNEAQ (reference sequence). This CDR3 spans 15 amino acids. CDR3 sequence reads: CASSPGTGTTDTQYF. Written as DNA, the CDR3 is TGTGCCAGCAGCCCGGGGACAGGGACCACAGATACGCAGTATTTT.

The V and J genes are TRBV15 and TRBJ2-5; D is possibly TRBD2 (6 bases). CDR1 and CDR2 from the germline V gene are LNHNV and YYDKDF (reference sequence). Trimming removed 3 bases from V and 4 bases from J, with 12 bases in between. The CDR3 totals 14 residues. CDR3 nucleotide sequence: TGTGCCACCAGCAGGGGACGGGAGCGAGAGACCCAGTACTTC. This codes for CATSRGRERETQYF.

This clone came up once. The chain carries TRBV9 and TRBJ2-7; 10 bases match TRBD1. V shed 0 bases and J 2 bases; nucleotides not matched to a gene: 2. CDR3 length equals 15 residues. Germline V gene lookup returns CDR1 SGDLS and CDR2 YYNGEE. CDR3 DNA sequence: TGTGCCAGCAGCGTAGAAGGGACAGGGGCCTACGAGCAGTACTTC. Translating gives CASSVEGTGAYEQYF.

The V call is TRBV27, the J call TRBJ2-2; a possible D gene is TRBD1 (7 bases). Germline-derived CDR1 and CDR2 are MNHEY and SMNVEV (reference sequence). Trimming cost V 3 bases and J 0 bases, with 17 bases left between them. This CDR3 contains 18 residues. CDR3 region: CASSFSGSGGTNTGELFF. As DNA, the CDR3 is TGTGCCAGCAGTTTCTCCGGCTCAGGGGGGACGAACACCGGGGAGCTGTTTTTT.

This clone was counted only a few times. V and J are TRBV27 and TRBJ2-7; 12 bases are shared with TRBD1. The CDR3 is 14 amino acids. The germline CDR1 and CDR2 sequences are MNHEY and SMNVEV (reference sequence). V lost 5 bases to trimming and J lost 6 bases; unmatched junction nucleotides: 5. The CDR3 loop reads CASSRDRGRVEQYF. CDR3 sequence (DNA): TGTGCCAGCAGTCGGGACAGGGGGCGAGTCGAGCAGTACTTC.

The chain uses TRBV2 and TRBJ1-1; D is uncertain. Trimming removed 10 bases at V and 3 bases at J, with 24 bases between. The CDR3 is 16 residues long. Per the germline V gene, CDR1 is SNHLY and CDR2 is FYNNEI. The CDR3 here is CANREGTISGHTEAFF. CDR3 DNA sequence: TGTGCCAACCGGGAGGGTACGATAAGTGGCCACACTGAAGCTTTCTTT.

This chain uses TRBV4-1 with TRBJ2-7, with 9 positions matching TRBD1. V shed 6 bases and J 5 bases; nucleotides not matched to a gene: 17. The CDR3 covers 17 residues. Looked up from germline, CDR1 is MGHRA and CDR2 is YSYEKL. CDR3 sequence reads: CASSLGTQGAGRNEQYF. The CDR3 DNA sequence: TGCGCCAGCAGTCTAGGAACACAGGGGGCCGGTCGGAACGAGCAGTACTTC.

This chain uses TRBV5-1 with TRBJ2-5; maybe TRBD1 (6 bases). The CDR3 covers 14 residues. Germline CDR1 is SGHRS and CDR2 is YFSETQ. V shed 0 bases and J shed 5 bases, with 11 bases lying between them. CDR3 in DNA: TGCGCCAGCAGCTTGGCAACAGGGCGGGAGACCCAGTACTTC. Amino acids: CASSLATGRETQYF.

This chain uses TRBV5-6 with TRBJ2-3; a possible D gene is TRBD2 (6 bases). Germline V gene lookup returns CDR1 SGHDT and CDR2 YYEEEE. The CDR3 length is 15 residues. With 4 bases removed from V and 2 bases from J, the gap between germline ends came to 14 bases. DNA of the CDR3: TGTGCCAGCAGCCGGCCGGGACTTGTCACAGATACGCAGTATTTT. Its translation: CASSRPGLVTDTQYF.

V usage is TRBV5-1 and J usage is TRBJ2-1, with 7 nucleotides matching TRBD1. The CDR3 totals 14 residues. The V gene end was trimmed by 0 bases and the J gene end by 6 bases; junction bases not matched to a gene: 3. Germline CDR1 SGHRS, CDR2 YFSETQ. This CDR3 reads CASSLVQGINEQFF. CDR3 nucleotide sequence: TGCGCCAGCAGCTTGGTACAGGGGATCAATGAGCAGTTCTTC.

CDR3 nucleotide sequence: TGTGCCAGCAGTTTAGGACACGTAGCTTTCTTT. It yields the protein CASSLGHVAFF. The rearrangement joins TRBV27 to TRBJ1-1; the D gene is possibly TRBD1 (5 bases). The CDR3 is made up of 11 amino acids. Germline V gene sequence: CDR1 MNHEY, CDR2 SMNVEV (reference sequence). Trimming removed 2 bases from V and 10 bases from J, with 8 bases in between.

This clone was found a few times. The junction differs from germline at one of its ends, possibly a read error. This rearrangement joins TRBV7-7 to TRBJ2-5, with 10 bases identical to TRBD2. This CDR3 is built from 17 residues. Germline CDR1 is SSHAT and CDR2 is FNYEAQ (reference sequence). In DNA form, the CDR3 reads TGTGCTAGCAGCTTAGGCGACGGGACTAGCGTACAAGAGACCCAGTACTTC. It translates to CASSLGDGTSVQETQYF.

CDR3 nucleotide sequence: TGTGCCAGCAGCGTCCAATGGTTGGGGGGCACTGAAGCTTTCTTT. It translates to CASSVQWLGGTEAFF. This chain links TRBV14 with TRBJ1-1, with D tentatively TRBD1 (5 bases). The CDR3 loop spans 15 amino acids. Trimming removed 5 bases from V and 4 bases from J, with 17 bases in between. CDR1 and CDR2 (germline): SGHDN, FVKESK. Using reference TRBV14 and TRBJ1-1 for the parts outside the CDR3, the full variable domain is EAGVTQFPSHSVIEKGQTVTLRCDPISGHDNLYWYRRVMGKEIKFLLHFVKESKQDESGMPNNRFLAERTGGTYSTLKVQPAELEDSGVYFCASSVQWLGGTEAFFGQGTRLTVV.

V is TRBV7-6 and J is TRBJ1-2, with 9 nucleotides matching TRBD1. The germline CDR1 and CDR2 sequences are SGHVS and FNYEAQ. CDR3 length equals 14 residues. The V gene end was trimmed by 5 bases and the J gene end by 10 bases; junction bases not matched to a gene: 11. In nucleotides, the CDR3 is TGTGCCAGCAGCCTACTAACCGGGACAGGGCTCTACACCTTC. Its protein product is CASSLLTGTGLYTF.

The rearrangement joins TRBV27 to TRBJ2-7, with D possibly TRBD2 on 6 matching bases. Germline V gives CDR1 MNHEY, CDR2 SMNVEV (reference sequence). V lost 5 bases to trimming and J lost 10 bases, with 21 bases between them. There are 14 residues in the CDR3. CDR3 amino acids: CASSPSDTREKQYF. The CDR3, as DNA: TGTGCCAGCAGTCCCTCCGATACACGGGAGAAACAGTACTTC.